Listed here are 9 T cell receptor beta chains from one sample, sequenced in a study of cytomegalovirus exposure and HLA in healthy donors. PCR used 60 Vbeta primers and 13 Jbeta primers. Sequencing was performed with immunoSEQ multiplex PCR; in TCRdb, only in-frame clones are kept and a portion is missing. The top ten hold 1.8% of the sample, which has 130,000 or so clones, around 59% seen once. The sample comprised PBMCs. These receptors were obtained from a male donor in good health and CMV-seronegative.

The chain is built from TRBV15 and TRBJ1-5; 8 nucleotides line up with TRBD1. This CDR3 has 16 amino acids. Germline CDR1 and CDR2: LNHNV and YYDKDF (reference sequence). Trimming cost V 5 bases and J 6 bases; bases outside gene matches: 12. CDR3 nucleotides: TGTGCCACCAGCGCTCGAACAGGGGGAATCGGTCAGCCCCAGCATTTT. This translates into CATSARTGGIGQPQHF.

The chain joins TRBV4-3 to TRBJ2-7; 11 bases agree with TRBD2. CDR3 length equals 17 residues. Trimming cost V 1 base and J 0 bases; bases outside gene matches: 5. CDR1 and CDR2 (germline): LGHNA, YSLEER. The CDR3 protein is CASSQAPSGGPSYEQYF. The CDR3 bases are TGCGCCAGCAGCCAAGCCCCTAGCGGGGGGCCCTCCTACGAGCAGTACTTC.

J is TRBJ2-1 and V is TRBV25-1, with TRBD1 as a possible D gene (5 bases). The CDR3 totals 15 residues. Trimming pared 3 bases from V and 2 bases from J, leaving 11 bases between. From germline, CDR1 is MGHDK and CDR2 SYGVNS. CDR3 residues: CASSEAGSAYNEQFF. CDR3 in DNA: TGTGCCAGCAGTGAGGCAGGGTCGGCCTACAATGAGCAGTTCTTC.

The table lists this clone with a few counts. This rearrangement joins TRBV10-3 to TRBJ2-7; D uncertain. The germline CDR1 and CDR2 sequences are ENHRY and SYGVKD. V was cut by 4 bases and J by 3 bases, with 10 bases left in between. The length of the CDR3 is 13 residues. CDR3 nucleotides: TGTGCCATCAGTGTTGACAACATCTACGAGCAGTACTTC. Residues: CAISVDNIYEQYF.

This chain joins TRBV19 and TRBJ1-1, with D perhaps TRBD1 (5 bases). Trimming took off 5 bases at V and 5 bases at J, with 15 bases between the two ends. The CDR3 has 14 amino acids. Germline V gene sequence: CDR1 LNHDA, CDR2 SQIVND (reference sequence). CDR3 bases: TGTGCCAGTAGTTTTAAGGGGTTAGGGACTGAAGCTTTCTTT. It specifies CASSFKGLGTEAFF. Looking up the rest from reference TRBV19 and TRBJ1-1 gives the full variable domain: DGGITQSPKYLFRKEGQNVTLSCEQNLNHDAMYWYRQDPGQGLRLIYYSQIVNDFQKGDIAEGYSVSREKKESFPLTVTSAQKNPTAFYLCASSFKGLGTEAFFGQGTRLTVV.

This chain links TRBV9 with TRBJ2-5; D unresolved. Trimming removed 7 bases from V and 5 bases from J, with 15 bases in between. The length of the CDR3 is 13 residues. CDR1 is SGDLS and CDR2 is YYNGEE in the germline V gene. CDR3 coding DNA: TGTGCCAGCGCTCCAGGAACCTTGGAGACCCAGTACTTC. Its translation: CASAPGTLETQYF.

The chain employs TRBV13 and TRBJ2-1; 11 bases are shared with TRBD2. Trimming at V came to 1 base and at J to 9 bases, leaving 11 bases not matched to a gene. There are 17 residues in the CDR3. CDR1 PRHDT and CDR2 FYEKMQ come from the germline V gene (reference sequence). CDR3 nucleotides: TGTGCCAGCAGCTTAGCGTGGGGACTAGCGGCGACTAGTGAGCAGTTCTTC. This gives the protein CASSLAWGLAATSEQFF.

The gene calls are TRBV7-2 and TRBJ2-2; 7 bases fit TRBD1. Germline V gene lookup returns CDR1 SGHTA and CDR2 FQGNSA. This CDR3 spans 17 amino acids. Unmatched junction bases numbered 6, after V lost 1 base and J lost 1 base. The CDR3 here is CASSLDLTGLNTGELFF. DNA for the CDR3: TGTGCCAGCAGCTTAGATCTGACAGGGTTGAACACCGGGGAGCTGTTTTTT.

This clone was detected only a few times. The genes are TRBV2 and TRBJ1-5; D gene ambiguous. V was trimmed by 2 bases and J by 7 bases, leaving 9 bases between them. Germline CDR1 is SNHLY and CDR2 is FYNNEI. This CDR3 contains 13 residues. CDR3 in DNA: TGTGCCAGCAGTGAACAGGTTGACCAGCCCCAGCATTTT. Amino acid sequence: CASSEQVDQPQHF.